The T cell receptor beta chain described here comes from a study of T cell changes during pregnancy in multiple sclerosis. The CDR3 is 15 amino acids. V lost 1 base and J 3 bases, leaving 10 bases between the germline ends. Germline V gene data show CDR1 as SGHTA and CDR2 as FQGNSA. Only in-frame clones appear in the TCRdb table, and some are missing; sequencing was by immunoSEQ multiplex PCR. The sample includes nearly 70,000 clones, roughly 94% of them seen just once. The sample here was peripheral blood, taken in the second trimester of pregnancy. This TCR came from a female donor in good health, enrolled as a control in a pregnancy study. The chain employs TRBV7-2 and TRBJ1-5; D might be TRBD1 (6 bases). The CDR3 loop reads CASSLGQANNQPQHF. The CDR3 nucleotides are TGTGCCAGCAGCTTAGGACAGGCAAACAATCAGCCCCAGCATTTT.